This entry features one T cell receptor beta chain sequence. There are 15 residues in the CDR3. CDR1 is LNHNV and CDR2 is YYDKDF in the germline V gene (reference sequence). V dropped 5 bases and J dropped 5; count of bases not matched to a gene: 8. On sorted subsets, replicate PCRs used about 0.2 ug DNA, or 27,000 or so T cell genomes. Here immunoSEQ multiplex PCR was the method, and the copy in TCRdb shows in-frame clones only, minus some. The data hold some 2 million clones, with roughly 96% observed a single time. These data originate in a study of shared clonotypes between healthy human individuals.

This clonotype was obtained from a man younger than 35 in good health. Sequenced input: naive CD4+ T cells sorted from blood. Stated subset: CD45RA+ positively selected. The genes are TRBV15 and TRBJ1-5; 8 nucleotides align to TRBD1. CDR3 sequence reads: CATSGPGTGDQPQHF. CDR3 nucleotides: TGTGCCACCAGCGGCCCCGGGACAGGTGATCAGCCCCAGCATTTT.